The sequence of this T cell receptor (beta chain) was determined in a study of Ad26.COV2.S vaccination and SARS-CoV-2 variants. Treatment specified: about 20 received Ad26.COV2.S at low or high dose, single or two shots; five or six received placebo; per-sample allocation not given. Vaccine and placebo recipients were sampled on day 63 after the first injection. In germline, CDR1 is SGHAT, CDR2 FQNNGV. The CDR3 extends over 16 amino acids. V lost 5 bases to trimming and J lost 8 bases; unmatched junction nucleotides: 14. Here immunoSEQ multiplex PCR was the method, and the copy in TCRdb shows in-frame clones only, minus some. The repertoire holds 300,000 to 400,000 clones, with around 86% as singletons.

The chain carries TRBV11-2 and TRBJ2-1; 8 bases map to TRBD2. The clonotype originates from a person between 18 and 65 years old who received the Ad26.COV2.S COVID-19 vaccine or a placebo. The specimen comprised peripheral blood, sampled in a trial of Ad26.COV2.S vaccine versus placebo. The CDR3 reads CASSPLTGGHSHEQFF. The CDR3 DNA sequence: TGTGCCAGCAGCCCCCTAACGGGGGGGCATTCCCATGAGCAGTTCTTC.